The text below deals with one T cell receptor (beta chain). The CDR3 extends over 19 amino acids. The junction had 9 bases not matched to a gene; V was cut back by 2 bases and J by 0 bases. The sample is drawn from a study of OX40 agonist ivuxolimab in advanced cancers. As for the study in general: A diagnosis of hepatocellular carcinoma, melanoma, renal cell or head and neck cancer was present in dose-escalation patients.

TCRdb's table, derived via immunoSEQ multiplex PCR, lists solely in-frame clones and lacks some. Among roughly 70,000 clones listed, 80% to 90% were seen once. Sample: CD4+ or CD8+ T cells sorted from blood, taken in a trial of the OX40 agonist ivuxolimab. The rearrangement links TRBV5-3 to TRBJ2-1; 12 bases align to TRBD2. TRBV5-3 is an ORF; its function is uncertain. The clonotype originates from an adult with an advanced solid tumor such as melanoma, head and neck, liver or kidney cancer. As DNA, the CDR3 is TGTGCCAGAAGCTTCCACGGGACTAGCGGGCGGAGCTCCTACAATGAGCAGTTCTTC. This gives the protein CARSFHGTSGRSSYNEQFF.